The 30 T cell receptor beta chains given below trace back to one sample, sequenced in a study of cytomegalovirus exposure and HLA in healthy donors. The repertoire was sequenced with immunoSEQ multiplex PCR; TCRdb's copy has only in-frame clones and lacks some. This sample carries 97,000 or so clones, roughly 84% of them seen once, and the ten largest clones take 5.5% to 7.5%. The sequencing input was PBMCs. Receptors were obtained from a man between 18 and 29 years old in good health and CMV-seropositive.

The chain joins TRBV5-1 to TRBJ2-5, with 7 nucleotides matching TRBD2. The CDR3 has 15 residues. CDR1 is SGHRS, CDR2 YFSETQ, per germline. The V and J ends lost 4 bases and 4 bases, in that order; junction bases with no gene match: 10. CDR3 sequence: CASSNPGGSLETQYF. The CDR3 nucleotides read TGCGCCAGCAGCAACCCAGGCGGGAGTTTAGAGACCCAGTACTTC.

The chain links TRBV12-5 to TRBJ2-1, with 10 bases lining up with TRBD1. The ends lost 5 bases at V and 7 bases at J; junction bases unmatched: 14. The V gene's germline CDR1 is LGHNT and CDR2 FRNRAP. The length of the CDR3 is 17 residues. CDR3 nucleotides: TGTGCTAGTGGTCAAAGGGACAGGGGTCTAACCCAGAATGAGCAGTTCTTC. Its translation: CASGQRDRGLTQNEQFF.

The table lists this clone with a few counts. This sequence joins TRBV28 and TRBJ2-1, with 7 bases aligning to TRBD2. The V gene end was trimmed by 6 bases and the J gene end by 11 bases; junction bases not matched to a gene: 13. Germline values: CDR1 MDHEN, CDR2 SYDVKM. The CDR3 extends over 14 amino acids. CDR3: CASRLSGTLEKQFF. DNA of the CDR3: TGTGCCAGCAGACTCAGCGGGACGCTGGAAAAGCAGTTCTTC. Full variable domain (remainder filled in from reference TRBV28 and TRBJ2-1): DVKVTQSSRYLVKRTGEKVFLECVQDMDHENMFWYRQDPGLGLRLIYFSYDVKMKEKGDIPEGYSVSREKKERFSLILESASTNQTSMYLCASRLSGTLEKQFFGPGTRLTVL.

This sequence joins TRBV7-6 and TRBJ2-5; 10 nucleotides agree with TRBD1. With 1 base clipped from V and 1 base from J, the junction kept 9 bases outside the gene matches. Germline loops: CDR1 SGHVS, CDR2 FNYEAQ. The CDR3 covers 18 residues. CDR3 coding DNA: TGTGCCAGCAGCTTAGGGTACCTGAGACAGGGGGCCCAAGAGACCCAGTACTTC. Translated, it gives CASSLGYLRQGAQETQYF.

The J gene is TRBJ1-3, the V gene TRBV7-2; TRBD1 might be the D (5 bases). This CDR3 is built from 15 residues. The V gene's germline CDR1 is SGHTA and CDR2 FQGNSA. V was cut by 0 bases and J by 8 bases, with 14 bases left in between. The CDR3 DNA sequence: TGTGCCAGCAGCTTAGCCGGACATGTTGGGGACACCATATATTTT. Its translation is CASSLAGHVGDTIYF.

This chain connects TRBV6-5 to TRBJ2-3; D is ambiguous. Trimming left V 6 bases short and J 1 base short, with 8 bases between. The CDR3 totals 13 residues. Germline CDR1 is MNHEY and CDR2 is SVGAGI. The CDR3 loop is CASRELGTDTQYF. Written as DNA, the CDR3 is TGTGCCAGCAGGGAGTTGGGCACAGATACGCAGTATTTT.

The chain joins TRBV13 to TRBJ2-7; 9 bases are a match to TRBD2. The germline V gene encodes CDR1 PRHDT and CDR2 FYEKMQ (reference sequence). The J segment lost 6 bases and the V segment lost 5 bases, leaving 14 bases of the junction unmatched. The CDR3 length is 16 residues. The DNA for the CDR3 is TGTGCCAGCAGCCCCCGCGGACGGACAGCGGGAGGCGAGCAGTACTTC. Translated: CASSPRGRTAGGEQYF.

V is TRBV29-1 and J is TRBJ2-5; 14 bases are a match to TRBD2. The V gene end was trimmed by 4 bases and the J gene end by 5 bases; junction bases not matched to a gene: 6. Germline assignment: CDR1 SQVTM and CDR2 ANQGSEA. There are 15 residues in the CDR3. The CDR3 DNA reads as TGCAGCGTTGCGGGACTAGCGGGAGAGGTGGAGACCCAGTACTTC. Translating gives CSVAGLAGEVETQYF.

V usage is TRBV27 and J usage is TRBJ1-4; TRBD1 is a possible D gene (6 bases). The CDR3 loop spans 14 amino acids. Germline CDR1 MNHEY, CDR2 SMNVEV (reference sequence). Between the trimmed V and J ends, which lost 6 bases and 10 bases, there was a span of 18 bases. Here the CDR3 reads CASRPSGESGKLFF. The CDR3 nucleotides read TGTGCCAGCAGACCGTCAGGGGAATCGGGAAAACTGTTTTTT.

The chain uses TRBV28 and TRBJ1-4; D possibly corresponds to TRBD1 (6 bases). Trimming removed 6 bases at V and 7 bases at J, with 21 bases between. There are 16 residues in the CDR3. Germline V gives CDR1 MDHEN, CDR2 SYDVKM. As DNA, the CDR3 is TGTGCCAGCAGCACCTTCACAGGGCCCAAATCTGAAAAACTGTTTTTT. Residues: CASSTFTGPKSEKLFF.

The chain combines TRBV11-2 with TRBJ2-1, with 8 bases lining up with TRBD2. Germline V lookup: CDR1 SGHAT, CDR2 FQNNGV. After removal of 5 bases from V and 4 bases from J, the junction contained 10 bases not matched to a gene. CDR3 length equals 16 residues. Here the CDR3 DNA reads TGTGCCAGCAGCCTACCAGCGGGAGTTGGTTACAATGAGCAGTTCTTC. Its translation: CASSLPAGVGYNEQFF.

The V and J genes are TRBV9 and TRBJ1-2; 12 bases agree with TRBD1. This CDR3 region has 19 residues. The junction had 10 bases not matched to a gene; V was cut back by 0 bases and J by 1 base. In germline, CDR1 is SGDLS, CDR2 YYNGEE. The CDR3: CASSVEGGQGAQNNYGYTF. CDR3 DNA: TGTGCCAGCAGCGTAGAAGGGGGACAGGGGGCGCAAAATAACTATGGCTACACCTTC.

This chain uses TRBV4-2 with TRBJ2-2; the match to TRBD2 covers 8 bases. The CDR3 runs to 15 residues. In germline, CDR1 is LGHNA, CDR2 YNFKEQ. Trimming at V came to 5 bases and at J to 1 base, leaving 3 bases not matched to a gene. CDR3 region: CASSKTSGNTGELFF. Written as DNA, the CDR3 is TGTGCCAGCAGCAAAACTAGCGGGAACACCGGGGAGCTGTTTTTT.

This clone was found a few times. The CDR3 coding sequence is TGTGCCAGCAGTTTGTACAGGGGAAACACTGAAGCTTTCTTT. Translated: CASSLYRGNTEAFF. The V and J genes are TRBV27 and TRBJ1-1, with TRBD1 matching 7 bases. The germline V gene encodes CDR1 MNHEY and CDR2 SMNVEV (reference sequence). This CDR3 spans 14 amino acids. V gave up 3 bases and J gave up 2 bases; unmatched junction bases: 3.

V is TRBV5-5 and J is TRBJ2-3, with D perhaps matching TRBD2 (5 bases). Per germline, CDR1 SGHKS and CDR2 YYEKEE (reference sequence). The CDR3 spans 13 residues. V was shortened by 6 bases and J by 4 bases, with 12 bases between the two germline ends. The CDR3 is CASTLLGADTQYF. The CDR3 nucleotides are TGTGCCAGCACCCTGTTGGGAGCAGATACGCAGTATTTT. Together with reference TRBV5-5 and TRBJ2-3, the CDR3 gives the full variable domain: DAGVTQSPTHLIKTRGQQVTLRCSPISGHKSVSWYQQVLGQGPQFIFQYYEKEERGRGNFPDRFSARQFPNYSSELNVNALLLGDSALYLCASTLLGADTQYFGPGTRLTVL.

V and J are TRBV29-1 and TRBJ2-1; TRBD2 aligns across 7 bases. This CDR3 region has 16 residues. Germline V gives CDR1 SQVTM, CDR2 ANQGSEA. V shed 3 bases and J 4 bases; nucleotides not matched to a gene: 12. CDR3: CSVDGTTKASYNEQFF. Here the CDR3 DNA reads TGCAGCGTTGATGGGACTACCAAAGCTTCGTACAATGAGCAGTTCTTC.

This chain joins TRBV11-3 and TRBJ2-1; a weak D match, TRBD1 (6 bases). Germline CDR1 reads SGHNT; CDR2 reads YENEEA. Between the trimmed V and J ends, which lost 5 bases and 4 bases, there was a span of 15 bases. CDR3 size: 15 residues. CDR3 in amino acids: CASSRVAGVYNEQFF. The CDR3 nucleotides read TGTGCCAGCAGCCGGGTCGCAGGGGTGTACAATGAGCAGTTCTTC.

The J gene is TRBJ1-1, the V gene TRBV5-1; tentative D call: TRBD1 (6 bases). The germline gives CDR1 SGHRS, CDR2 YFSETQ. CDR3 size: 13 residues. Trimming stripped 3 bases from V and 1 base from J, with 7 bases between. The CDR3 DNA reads TGCGCCAGCAGCTCGGGACAGAACACTGAAGCTTTCTTT. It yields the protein CASSSGQNTEAFF.

Here the CDR3 reads CASRLGQNNEQFF. Written as DNA, the CDR3 is TGTGCCAGCAGATTGGGACAGAACAATGAGCAGTTCTTC. The chain links TRBV2 to TRBJ2-1, with TRBD1 matching over 7 bases. The V gene's germline CDR1 is SNHLY and CDR2 FYNNEI. J gave up 5 bases and V 6 bases, and 4 bases lay outside the gene matches. The CDR3 has 13 residues.

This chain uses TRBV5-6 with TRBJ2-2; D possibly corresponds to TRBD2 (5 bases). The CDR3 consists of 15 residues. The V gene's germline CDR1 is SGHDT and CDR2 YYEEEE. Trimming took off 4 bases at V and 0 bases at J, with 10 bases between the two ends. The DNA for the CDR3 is TGTGCCAGCAGCCTCAGCGGAACGAACACCGGGGAGCTGTTTTTT. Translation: CASSLSGTNTGELFF.

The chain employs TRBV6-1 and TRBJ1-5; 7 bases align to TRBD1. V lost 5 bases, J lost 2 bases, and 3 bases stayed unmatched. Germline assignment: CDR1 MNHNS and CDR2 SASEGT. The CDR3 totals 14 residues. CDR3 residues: CASSPTGGNQPQHF. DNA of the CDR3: TGTGCCAGCAGTCCAACAGGGGGCAATCAGCCCCAGCATTTT.

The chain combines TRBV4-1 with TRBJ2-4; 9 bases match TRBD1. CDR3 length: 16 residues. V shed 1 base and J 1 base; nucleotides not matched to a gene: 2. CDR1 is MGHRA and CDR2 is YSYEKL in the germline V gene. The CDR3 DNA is TGCGCCAGCAGCCAAGTGGGGACAGGGGCCAAAAACATTCAGTACTTC. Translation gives CASSQVGTGAKNIQYF.

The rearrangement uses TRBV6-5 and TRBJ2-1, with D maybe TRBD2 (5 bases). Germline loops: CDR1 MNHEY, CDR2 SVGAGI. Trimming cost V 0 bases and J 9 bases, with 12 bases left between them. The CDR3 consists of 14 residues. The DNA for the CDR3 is TGTGCCAGCAGTTACTCTCGGGAAGGTGTTGAGCAGTTCTTC. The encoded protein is CASSYSREGVEQFF.

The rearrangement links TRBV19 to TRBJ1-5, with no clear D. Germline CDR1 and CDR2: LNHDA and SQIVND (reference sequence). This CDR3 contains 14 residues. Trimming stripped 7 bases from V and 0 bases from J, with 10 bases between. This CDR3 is CASKFADSNQPQHF. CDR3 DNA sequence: TGTGCCAGTAAGTTCGCAGATAGCAATCAGCCCCAGCATTTT.

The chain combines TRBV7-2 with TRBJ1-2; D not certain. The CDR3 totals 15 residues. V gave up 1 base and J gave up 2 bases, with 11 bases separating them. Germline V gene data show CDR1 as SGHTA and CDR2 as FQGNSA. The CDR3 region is CASSLVEFANYGYTF. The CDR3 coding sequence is TGTGCCAGCAGCTTAGTTGAGTTTGCCAACTATGGCTACACCTTC.

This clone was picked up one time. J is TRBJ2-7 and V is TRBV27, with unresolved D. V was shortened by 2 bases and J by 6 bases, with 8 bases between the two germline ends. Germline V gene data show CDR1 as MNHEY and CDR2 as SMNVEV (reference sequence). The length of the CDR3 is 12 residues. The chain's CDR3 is CASSLPPGEQYF. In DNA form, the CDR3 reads TGTGCCAGCAGTTTACCCCCGGGCGAGCAGTACTTC.

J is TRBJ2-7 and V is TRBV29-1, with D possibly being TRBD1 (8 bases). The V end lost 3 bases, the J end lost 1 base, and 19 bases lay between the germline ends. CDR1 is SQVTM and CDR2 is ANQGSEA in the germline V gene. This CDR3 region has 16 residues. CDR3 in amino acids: CSVDFSGRTGSYEQYF. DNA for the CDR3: TGCAGCGTTGATTTTTCCGGGAGGACAGGGTCCTACGAGCAGTACTTC.

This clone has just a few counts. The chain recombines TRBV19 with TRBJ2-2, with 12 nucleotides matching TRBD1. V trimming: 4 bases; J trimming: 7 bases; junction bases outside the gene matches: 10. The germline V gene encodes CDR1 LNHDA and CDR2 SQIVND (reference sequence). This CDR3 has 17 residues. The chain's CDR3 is CASSTGQGAGGIGELFF. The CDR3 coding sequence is TGTGCCAGTAGTACGGGACAGGGGGCTGGTGGTATCGGGGAGCTGTTTTTT.

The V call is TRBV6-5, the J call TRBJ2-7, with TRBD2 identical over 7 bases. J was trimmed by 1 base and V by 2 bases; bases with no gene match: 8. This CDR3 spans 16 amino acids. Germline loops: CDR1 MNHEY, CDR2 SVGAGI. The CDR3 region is CASSYRGGGISYEQYF. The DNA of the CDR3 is TGTGCCAGCAGTTACAGAGGCGGGGGAATTTCCTACGAGCAGTACTTC.

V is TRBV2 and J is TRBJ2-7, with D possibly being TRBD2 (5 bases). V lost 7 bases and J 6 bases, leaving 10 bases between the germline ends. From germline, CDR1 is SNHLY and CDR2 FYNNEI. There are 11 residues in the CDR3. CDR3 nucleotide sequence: TGTGCCAGCACCGACGGGGTCGAGCAGTACTTC. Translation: CASTDGVEQYF.